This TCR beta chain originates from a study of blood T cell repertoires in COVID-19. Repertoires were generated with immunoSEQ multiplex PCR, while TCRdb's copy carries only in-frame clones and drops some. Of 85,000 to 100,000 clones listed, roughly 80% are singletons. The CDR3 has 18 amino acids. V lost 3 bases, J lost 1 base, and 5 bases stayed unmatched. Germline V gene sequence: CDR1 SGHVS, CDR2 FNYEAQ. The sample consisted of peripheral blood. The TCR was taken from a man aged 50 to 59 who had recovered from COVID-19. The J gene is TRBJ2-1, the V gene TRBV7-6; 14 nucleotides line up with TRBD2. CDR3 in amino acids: CASSLGLAGAISYNEQFF. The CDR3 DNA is TGTGCCAGCAGCTTGGGACTAGCGGGGGCCATTTCCTACAATGAGCAGTTCTTC.